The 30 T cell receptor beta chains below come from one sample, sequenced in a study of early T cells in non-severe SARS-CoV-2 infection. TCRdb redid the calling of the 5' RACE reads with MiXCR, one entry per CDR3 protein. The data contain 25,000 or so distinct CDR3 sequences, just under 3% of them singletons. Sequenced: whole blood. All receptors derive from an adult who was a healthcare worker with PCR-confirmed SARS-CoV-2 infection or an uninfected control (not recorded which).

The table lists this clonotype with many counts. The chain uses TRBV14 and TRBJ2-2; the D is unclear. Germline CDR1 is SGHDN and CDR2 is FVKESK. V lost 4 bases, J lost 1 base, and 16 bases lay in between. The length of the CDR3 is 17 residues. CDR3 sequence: CASSPSWLAGNTGELFF. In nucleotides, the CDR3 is TGTGCCAGCAGCCCTTCTTGGCTGGCAGGGAACACCGGGGAGCTGTTTTTT.

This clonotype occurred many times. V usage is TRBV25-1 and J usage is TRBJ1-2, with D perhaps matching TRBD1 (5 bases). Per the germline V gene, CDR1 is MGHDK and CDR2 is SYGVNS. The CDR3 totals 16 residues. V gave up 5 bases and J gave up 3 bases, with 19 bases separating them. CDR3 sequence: CASSRLEAGRDYGYTF. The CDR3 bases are TGTGCCAGCAGTCGATTGGAGGCAGGGAGAGACTATGGCTACACCTTC.

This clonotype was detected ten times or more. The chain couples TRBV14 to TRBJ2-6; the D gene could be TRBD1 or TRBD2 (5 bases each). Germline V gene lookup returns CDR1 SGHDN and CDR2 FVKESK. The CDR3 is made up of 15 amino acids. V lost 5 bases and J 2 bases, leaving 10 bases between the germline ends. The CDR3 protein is CASSRGVAGANVLTF. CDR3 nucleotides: TGTGCCAGCAGCAGAGGGGTGGCTGGGGCCAACGTCCTGACTTTC.

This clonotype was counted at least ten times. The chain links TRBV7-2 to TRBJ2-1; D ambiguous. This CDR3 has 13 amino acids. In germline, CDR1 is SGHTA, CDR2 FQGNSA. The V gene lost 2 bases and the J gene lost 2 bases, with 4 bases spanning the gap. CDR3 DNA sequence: TGTGCCAGCAGCTTATACCCCTACAATGAGCAGTTCTTC. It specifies CASSLYPYNEQFF.

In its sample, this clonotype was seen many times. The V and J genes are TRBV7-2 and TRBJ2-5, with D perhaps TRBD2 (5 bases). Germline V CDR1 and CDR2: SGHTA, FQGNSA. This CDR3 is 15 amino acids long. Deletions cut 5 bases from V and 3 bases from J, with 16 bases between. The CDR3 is CASSPGWLAKETQYF. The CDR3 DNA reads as TGTGCCAGCAGCCCGGGGTGGTTGGCAAAAGAGACCCAGTACTTC.

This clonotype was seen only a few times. CDR3 region: CASSYQFSGANVLTF. The CDR3 DNA is TGTGCCAGCAGTTACCAGTTCTCTGGGGCCAACGTCCTGACTTTC. The chain couples TRBV6-5 to TRBJ2-6; D gene unclear. The ends were cut back, 2 bases at V and 0 bases at J, with 5 bases in the middle. Germline assignment: CDR1 MNHEY and CDR2 SVGAGI. This CDR3 contains 15 residues.

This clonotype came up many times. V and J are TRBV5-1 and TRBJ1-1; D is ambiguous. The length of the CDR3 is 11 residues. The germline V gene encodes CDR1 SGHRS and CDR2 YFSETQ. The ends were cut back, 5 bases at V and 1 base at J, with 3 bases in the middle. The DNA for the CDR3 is TGCGCCAGCAGTGGGAACACTGAAGCTTTCTTT. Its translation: CASSGNTEAFF.

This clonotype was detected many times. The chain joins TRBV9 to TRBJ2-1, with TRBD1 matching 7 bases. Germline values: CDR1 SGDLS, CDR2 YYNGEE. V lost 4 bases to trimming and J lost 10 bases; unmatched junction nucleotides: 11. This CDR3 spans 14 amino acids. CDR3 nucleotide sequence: TGTGCCAGCAGCCCGCGACAGGGTTATAAAGAGCAGTTCTTC. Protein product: CASSPRQGYKEQFF.

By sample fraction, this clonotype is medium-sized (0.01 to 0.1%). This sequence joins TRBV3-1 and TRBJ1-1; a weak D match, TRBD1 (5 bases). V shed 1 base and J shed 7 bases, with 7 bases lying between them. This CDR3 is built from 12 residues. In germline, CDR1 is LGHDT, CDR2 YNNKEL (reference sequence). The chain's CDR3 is CASSQVGGEAFF. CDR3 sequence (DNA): TGTGCCAGCAGCCAAGTGGGGGGTGAAGCTTTCTTT. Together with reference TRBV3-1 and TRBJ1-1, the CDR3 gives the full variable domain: DTAVSQTPKYLVTQMGNDKSIKCEQNLGHDTMYWYKQDSKKFLKIMFSYNNKELIINETVPNRFSPKSPDKAHLNLHINSLELGDSAVYFCASSQVGGEAFFGQGTRLTVV.

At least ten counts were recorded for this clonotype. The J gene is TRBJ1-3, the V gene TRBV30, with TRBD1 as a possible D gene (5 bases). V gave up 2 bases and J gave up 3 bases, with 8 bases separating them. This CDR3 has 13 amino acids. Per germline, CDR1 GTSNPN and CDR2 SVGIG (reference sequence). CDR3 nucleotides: TGTGCCTGGAGTTCGGGGGATGGAAACACCATATATTTT. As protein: CAWSSGDGNTIYF. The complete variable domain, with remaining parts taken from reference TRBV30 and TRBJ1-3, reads SQTIHQWPATLVQPVGSPLSLECTVEGTSNPNLYWYRQAAGRGLQLLFYSVGIGQISSEVPQNLSASRPQDRQFILSSKKLLLSDSGFYLCAWSSGDGNTIYFGEGSWLTVV.

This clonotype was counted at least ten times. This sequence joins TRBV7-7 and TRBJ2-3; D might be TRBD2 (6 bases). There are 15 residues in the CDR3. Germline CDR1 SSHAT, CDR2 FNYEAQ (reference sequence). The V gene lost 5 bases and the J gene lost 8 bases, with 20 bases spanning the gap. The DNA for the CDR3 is TGTGCCAGCAGCCCAGTCGTCGGGCCAGCGGGTACGCAGTATTTT. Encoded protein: CASSPVVGPAGTQYF.

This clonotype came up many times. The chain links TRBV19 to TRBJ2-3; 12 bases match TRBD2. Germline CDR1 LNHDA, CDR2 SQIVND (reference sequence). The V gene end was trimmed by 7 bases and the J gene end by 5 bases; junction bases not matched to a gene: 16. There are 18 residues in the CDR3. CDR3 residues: CASNHGGLAGPRGDTQYF. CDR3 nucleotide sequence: TGTGCCAGTAATCACGGCGGACTAGCGGGGCCCCGGGGAGATACGCAGTATTTT.

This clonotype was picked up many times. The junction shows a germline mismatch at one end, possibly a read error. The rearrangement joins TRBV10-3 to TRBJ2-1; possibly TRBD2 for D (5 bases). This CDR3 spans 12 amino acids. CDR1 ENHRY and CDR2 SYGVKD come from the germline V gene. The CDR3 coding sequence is TGTGCCATAAGTGAGGCGGGCAATGAGCAGTTCTTC. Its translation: CAISEAGNEQFF.

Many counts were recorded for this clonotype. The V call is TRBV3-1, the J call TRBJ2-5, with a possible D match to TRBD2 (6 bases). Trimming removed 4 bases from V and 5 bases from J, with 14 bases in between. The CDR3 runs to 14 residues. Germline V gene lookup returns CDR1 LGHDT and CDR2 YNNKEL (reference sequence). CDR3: CASSRGLQVETQYF. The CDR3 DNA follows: TGTGCCAGCAGCCGGGGACTCCAGGTCGAGACCCAGTACTTC.

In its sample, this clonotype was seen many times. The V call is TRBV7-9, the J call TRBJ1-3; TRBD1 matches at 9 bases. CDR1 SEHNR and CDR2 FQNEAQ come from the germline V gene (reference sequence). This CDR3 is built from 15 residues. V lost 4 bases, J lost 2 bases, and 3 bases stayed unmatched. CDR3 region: CASSSDRGTGNTIYF. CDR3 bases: TGTGCCAGCAGCTCCGACAGGGGGACTGGAAACACCATATATTTT.

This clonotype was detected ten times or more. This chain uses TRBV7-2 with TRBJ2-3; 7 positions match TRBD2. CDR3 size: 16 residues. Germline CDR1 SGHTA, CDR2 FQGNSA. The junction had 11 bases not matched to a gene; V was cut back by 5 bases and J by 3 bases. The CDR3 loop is CASSPHWGGGTDTQYF. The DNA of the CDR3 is TGTGCCAGCAGCCCCCATTGGGGGGGAGGGACAGATACGCAGTATTTT.

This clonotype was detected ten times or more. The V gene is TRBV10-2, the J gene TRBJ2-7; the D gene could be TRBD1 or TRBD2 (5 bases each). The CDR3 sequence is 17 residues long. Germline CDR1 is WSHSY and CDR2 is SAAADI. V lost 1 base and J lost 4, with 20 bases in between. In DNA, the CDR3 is TGCGCCAGCAGTGAGTTTTTCCTCCGGGACGGAGGTTACGAGCAGTACGTC. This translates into CASSEFFLRDGGYEQYV.

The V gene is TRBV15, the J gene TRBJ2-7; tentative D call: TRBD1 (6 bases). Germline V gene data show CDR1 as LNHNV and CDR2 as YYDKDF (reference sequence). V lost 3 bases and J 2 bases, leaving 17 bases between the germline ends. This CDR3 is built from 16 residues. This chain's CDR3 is CATSRGRDRRTYEQYV. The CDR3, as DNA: TGTGCCACCAGCAGGGGAAGAGACAGGAGAACCTACGAGCAGTACGTC.

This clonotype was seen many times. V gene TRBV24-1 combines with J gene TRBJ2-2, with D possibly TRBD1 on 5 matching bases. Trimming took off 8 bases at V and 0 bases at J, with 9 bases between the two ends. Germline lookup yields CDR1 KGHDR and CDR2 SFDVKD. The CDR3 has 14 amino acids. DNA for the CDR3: TGTGCCACCAAGGGGTCGTCGAACACCGGGGAGCTGTTTTTT. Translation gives CATKGSSNTGELFF.

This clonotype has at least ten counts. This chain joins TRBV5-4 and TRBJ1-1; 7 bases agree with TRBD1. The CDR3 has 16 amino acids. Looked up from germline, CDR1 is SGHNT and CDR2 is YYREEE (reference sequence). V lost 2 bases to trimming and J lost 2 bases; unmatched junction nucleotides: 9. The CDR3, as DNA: TGTGCCAGCAGCTTCCGGACAGGCAGGGCTAACACTGAAGCTTTCTTT. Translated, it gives CASSFRTGRANTEAFF.

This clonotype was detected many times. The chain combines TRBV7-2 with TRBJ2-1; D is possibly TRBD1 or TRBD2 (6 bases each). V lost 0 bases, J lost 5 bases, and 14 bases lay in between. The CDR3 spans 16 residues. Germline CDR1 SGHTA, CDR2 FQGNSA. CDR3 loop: CASSLAGGAKDNEQFF. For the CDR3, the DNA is TGTGCCAGCAGCTTAGCGGGGGGCGCGAAAGACAATGAGCAGTTCTTC.

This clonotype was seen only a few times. The CDR3 bases are TGTGCCAGCAGCCAAAAGGGGGCCCGCACAGATACGCAGTATTTT. Encoded protein: CASSQKGARTDTQYF. This chain uses TRBV3-1 with TRBJ2-3; TRBD1 matches at 7 bases. Trimming at V came to 2 bases and at J to 1 base, leaving 3 bases not matched to a gene. This CDR3 has 15 residues. CDR1 is LGHDT and CDR2 is YNNKEL in the germline V gene (reference sequence).

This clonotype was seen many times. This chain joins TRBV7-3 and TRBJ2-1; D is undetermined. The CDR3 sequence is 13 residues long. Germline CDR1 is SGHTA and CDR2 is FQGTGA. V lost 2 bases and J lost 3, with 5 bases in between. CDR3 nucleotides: TGTGCCAGCAGCTTATCGGGCTACAATGAGCAGTTCTTC. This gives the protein CASSLSGYNEQFF.

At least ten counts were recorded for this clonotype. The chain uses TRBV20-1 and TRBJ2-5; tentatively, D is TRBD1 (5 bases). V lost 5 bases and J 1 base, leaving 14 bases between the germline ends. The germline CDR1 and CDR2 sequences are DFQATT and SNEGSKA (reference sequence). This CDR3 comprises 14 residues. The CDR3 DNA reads TGCAGTGCTCACAATGCCGACAGCCAAGAGACCCAGTACTTC. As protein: CSAHNADSQETQYF.

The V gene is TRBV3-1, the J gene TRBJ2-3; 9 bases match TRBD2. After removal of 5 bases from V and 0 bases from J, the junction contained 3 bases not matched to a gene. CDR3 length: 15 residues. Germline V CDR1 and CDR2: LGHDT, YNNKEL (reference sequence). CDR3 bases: TGTGCCAGCAGCTGGCTAGCGGGGAGCACAGATACGCAGTATTTT. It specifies CASSWLAGSTDTQYF.

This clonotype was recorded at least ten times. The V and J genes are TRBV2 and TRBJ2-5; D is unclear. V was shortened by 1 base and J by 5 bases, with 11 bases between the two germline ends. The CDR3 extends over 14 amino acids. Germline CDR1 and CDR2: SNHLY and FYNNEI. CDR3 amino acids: CASSEGLPAETQYF. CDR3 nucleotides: TGTGCCAGCAGTGAAGGGCTGCCTGCGGAGACCCAGTACTTC.

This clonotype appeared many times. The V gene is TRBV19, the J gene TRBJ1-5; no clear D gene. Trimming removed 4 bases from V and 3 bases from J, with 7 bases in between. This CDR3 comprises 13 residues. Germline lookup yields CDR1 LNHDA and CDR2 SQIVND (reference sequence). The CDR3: CASSRGHNQPQHF. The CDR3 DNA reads TGTGCCAGTAGTAGAGGGCACAATCAGCCCCAGCATTTT. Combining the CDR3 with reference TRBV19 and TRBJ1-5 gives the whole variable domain DGGITQSPKYLFRKEGQNVTLSCEQNLNHDAMYWYRQDPGQGLRLIYYSQIVNDFQKGDIAEGYSVSREKKESFPLTVTSAQKNPTAFYLCASSRGHNQPQHFGDGTRLSIL.

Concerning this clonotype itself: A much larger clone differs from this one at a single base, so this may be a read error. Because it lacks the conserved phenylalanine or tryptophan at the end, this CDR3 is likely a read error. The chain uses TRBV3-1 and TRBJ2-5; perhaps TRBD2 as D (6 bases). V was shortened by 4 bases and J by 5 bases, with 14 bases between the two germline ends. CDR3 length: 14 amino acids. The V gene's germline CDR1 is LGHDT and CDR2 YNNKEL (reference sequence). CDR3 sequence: CASSRGLQVETQYS. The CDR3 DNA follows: TGTGCCAGCAGCCGGGGACTCCAGGTCGAGACCCAGTACTCC.

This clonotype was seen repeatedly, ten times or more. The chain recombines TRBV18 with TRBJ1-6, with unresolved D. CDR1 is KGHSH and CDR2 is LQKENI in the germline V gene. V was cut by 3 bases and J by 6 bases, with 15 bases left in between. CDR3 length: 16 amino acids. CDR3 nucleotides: TGTGCCAGCTCACCCGGCCTGGGTGGATCTAATTCACCCCTCCACTTT. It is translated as CASSPGLGGSNSPLHF.

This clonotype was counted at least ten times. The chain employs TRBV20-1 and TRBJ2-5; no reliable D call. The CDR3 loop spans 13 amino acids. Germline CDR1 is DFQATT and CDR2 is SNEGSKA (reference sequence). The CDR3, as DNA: TGCAGCACACCCCTGAAAAACGAAGAGACCCAGTACTTC. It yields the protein CSTPLKNEETQYF.